The next 23 T cell receptor beta chains were all read from a single sample in a study of cytomegalovirus exposure and HLA in healthy donors. This table comes from immunoSEQ multiplex PCR, and its TCRdb copy is limited to in-frame clones, with some not included. This table has over 150,000 clones, more than 65% appearing once. Material for sequencing was PBMCs. These receptor sequences come from a woman between 25 and 40 years old in good health and CMV-seropositive.

This chain connects TRBV5-1 to TRBJ2-1; 13 bases map to TRBD2. Germline CDR1 is SGHRS and CDR2 is YFSETQ. V gave up 1 base and J gave up 5 bases; unmatched junction bases: 6. The CDR3 spans 17 residues. In DNA form, the CDR3 reads TGCGCCAGCAGCTTGTTGACTAGCGGGAGGATACACAATGAGCAGTTCTTC. Amino acid sequence: CASSLLTSGRIHNEQFF. The entire variable domain, with the rest obtained from reference TRBV5-1 and TRBJ2-1, is as follows: KAGVTQTPRYLIKTRGQQVTLSCSPISGHRSVSWYQQTPGQGLQFLFEYFSETQRNKGNFPGRFSGRQFSNSRSEMNVSTLELGDSALYLCASSLLTSGRIHNEQFFGPGTRLTVL.

This chain connects TRBV7-9 to TRBJ2-7; TRBD1 agrees at 7 bases. The CDR3 is made up of 12 amino acids. The ends lost 8 bases at V and 7 bases at J; junction bases unmatched: 8. Germline V CDR1 and CDR2: SEHNR, FQNEAQ (reference sequence). CDR3 in DNA: TGTGCCAGCGACAGGGTCCTTTCTGAGCAGTACTTC. Translating it yields CASDRVLSEQYF.

The V and J genes are TRBV5-1 and TRBJ2-5, with D possibly matching TRBD2 (6 bases). The germline CDR1 and CDR2 sequences are SGHRS and YFSETQ. Trimming left V 2 bases short and J 0 bases short, with 8 bases between. CDR3 length equals 14 residues. The CDR3 DNA reads as TGCGCCAGCAGCTTCGGGGACTACCAAGAGACCCAGTACTTC. Encoded protein: CASSFGDYQETQYF.

The V gene is TRBV29-1, the J gene TRBJ1-3; the match to TRBD1 covers 8 bases. The length of the CDR3 is 15 residues. Germline V CDR1 and CDR2: SQVTM, ANQGSEA. The trim removed 4 bases at V and 4 bases at J, leaving 9 bases unmatched. Here the CDR3 DNA reads TGCAGCGTTGGATTTCAGGGGGCGCGAGGAAACACCATATATTTT. Protein product: CSVGFQGARGNTIYF.

The genes are TRBV29-1 and TRBJ1-1; D is uncertain. Germline V lookup: CDR1 SQVTM, CDR2 ANQGSEA. Trimming removed 8 bases from V and 2 bases from J, with 12 bases in between. The CDR3 consists of 12 residues. This CDR3 is CSSGPQNTEAFF. The CDR3 region has the DNA TGCAGCTCAGGTCCACAAAACACTGAAGCTTTCTTT.

Written as DNA, the CDR3 is TGTGCCAGAAGCTTATCCCTGTTAGGGGGCGGCTATGGCTACACCTTC. It is translated as CARSLSLLGGGYGYTF. J is TRBJ1-2 and V is TRBV5-3, with 7 bases identical to TRBD1. TRBV5-3 falls under the ORF class, with uncertain function. This CDR3 is built from 16 residues. V shed 2 bases, J shed 4 bases, and the junction held 11 bases outside the gene matches.

CDR3 coding DNA: TGTGCCAGCAGGTACCAGGGGAACACCGGGGAGCTGTTTTTT. It yields the protein CASRYQGNTGELFF. J is TRBJ2-2 and V is TRBV6-5; tentatively, D is TRBD1 (5 bases). Germline CDR1 reads MNHEY; CDR2 reads SVGAGI. The V end lost 6 bases, the J end lost 1 base, and 9 bases lay between the germline ends. This CDR3 has 14 amino acids.

This clone was observed once. The genes are TRBV28 and TRBJ1-2; 7 bases fit TRBD1. J was trimmed by 6 bases and V by 6 bases; bases with no gene match: 13. Germline CDR1 and CDR2: MDHEN and SYDVKM. The CDR3 has 15 residues. CDR3 protein: CASRRTGEIPNGYTF. The CDR3 region has the DNA TGTGCCAGCAGAAGGACAGGCGAAATACCGAATGGCTACACCTTC.

This clone was detected only a few times. As DNA, the CDR3 is TGTGCCAGCAGTATAAAGGCAGGGGGTGTCGATGGCTACACCTTC. Protein product: CASSIKAGGVDGYTF. The chain combines TRBV28 with TRBJ1-2, with TRBD1 matching 7 bases. Germline trimming cut 5 bases from V and 6 bases from J; bases unmatched to any gene: 12. Germline lookup yields CDR1 MDHEN and CDR2 SYDVKM. This CDR3 contains 15 residues.

This chain uses TRBV6-5 with TRBJ2-1, with 9 bases identical to TRBD1. J lost 6 bases, V lost 4 bases, and 7 bases had no gene match. The germline CDR1 and CDR2 sequences are MNHEY and SVGAGI. The CDR3 spans 15 residues. CDR3 amino acids: CASSWGDRVGNEQFF. DNA for the CDR3: TGTGCCAGCAGTTGGGGGGACAGGGTGGGCAATGAGCAGTTCTTC.

The chain couples TRBV6-1 to TRBJ2-7; maybe TRBD2 (5 bases). The CDR3 has 13 residues. The V end was cut by 6 bases, the J end by 0 bases, with 9 bases between. Germline loops: CDR1 MNHNS, CDR2 SASEGT. CDR3 nucleotides: TGTGCCAGCAGGGAGCGGAGCTCCTACGAGCAGTACTTC. This sequence encodes CASRERSSYEQYF.

This clone occurred once. The rearrangement joins TRBV19 to TRBJ2-1; D is perhaps TRBD2 (6 bases). Germline V lookup: CDR1 LNHDA, CDR2 SQIVND (reference sequence). Trimming pared 0 bases from V and 4 bases from J, leaving 16 bases between. The CDR3 has 17 amino acids. The chain's CDR3 is CASSIDTGRRAYNEQFF. The CDR3 coding sequence is TGTGCCAGTAGTATAGATACGGGACGGAGGGCGTACAATGAGCAGTTCTTC.

J is TRBJ2-1 and V is TRBV27, with 7 bases identical to TRBD2. The ends lost 6 bases at V and 2 bases at J; junction bases unmatched: 13. Germline CDR1 and CDR2: MNHEY and SMNVEV (reference sequence). This CDR3 is 17 amino acids long. CDR3 nucleotides: TGTGCCAGCAGCTATGGACTAGGGACGGCCGCCTACAATGAGCAGTTCTTC. Protein product: CASSYGLGTAAYNEQFF.

The chain has TRBV5-8 and TRBJ1-4; D is unclear. The CDR3 consists of 12 residues. CDR1 is SGHTS and CDR2 is YDEGEE in the germline V gene. V lost 4 bases and J 8 bases, leaving 9 bases between the germline ends. The CDR3 sequence: CASSPRREKLFF. DNA of the CDR3: TGTGCCAGCAGCCCGAGGCGGGAAAAACTGTTTTTT.

This clone was seen a handful of times. The V call is TRBV30, the J call TRBJ1-4; D not resolved. This CDR3 has 11 amino acids. Trimming cost V 1 base and J 7 bases, with 4 bases left between them. Germline CDR1 GTSNPN, CDR2 SVGIG (reference sequence). The CDR3 loop is CAWSEREKLFF. CDR3 sequence (DNA): TGTGCCTGGAGTGAGCGTGAAAAACTGTTTTTT.

The rearrangement joins TRBV5-4 to TRBJ2-2; the D is unclear. Germline V gives CDR1 SGHNT, CDR2 YYREEE (reference sequence). The CDR3 sequence is 15 residues long. The V gene lost 4 bases and the J gene lost 5 bases, with 15 bases spanning the gap. Written as DNA, the CDR3 is TGTGCCAGCAGCCCCCCGGGTCTCCGGACCGGGGAGCTGTTTTTT. It codes for CASSPPGLRTGELFF.

The gene calls are TRBV7-9 and TRBJ1-1; possible D gene TRBD1, 5 bases. This CDR3 is built from 14 residues. Germline V gene lookup returns CDR1 SEHNR and CDR2 FQNEAQ (reference sequence). V was pared by 5 bases and J by 1 base, with 11 bases between. The CDR3 region has the DNA TGTGCCAGCAGCCCTCTTGACAGGAACACTGAAGCTTTCTTT. Its translation is CASSPLDRNTEAFF. The full variable domain, rest sourced from reference TRBV7-9 and TRBJ1-1, is DTGVSQNPRHKITKRGQNVTFRCDPISEHNRLYWYRQTLGQGPEFLTYFQNEAQLEKSRLLSDRFSAERPKGSFSTLEIQRTEQGDSAMYLCASSPLDRNTEAFFGQGTRLTVV.

The chain carries TRBV5-1 and TRBJ1-4; 7 nucleotides align to TRBD1. Trimming removed 3 bases from V and 4 bases from J; junction bases left unmatched: 6. The CDR3 loop spans 15 amino acids. CDR1 SGHRS and CDR2 YFSETQ come from the germline V gene. The CDR3: CASSSRQGGNEKLFF. The DNA of the CDR3 is TGCGCCAGCAGCTCCCGACAGGGAGGTAATGAAAAACTGTTTTTT.

The V call is TRBV25-1, the J call TRBJ1-4; maybe TRBD1 (6 bases). V shed 5 bases and J shed 7 bases, with 17 bases lying between them. The V gene's germline CDR1 is MGHDK and CDR2 SYGVNS. CDR3 length: 15 amino acids. As DNA, the CDR3 is TGTGCCAGCAGTAACTCAGGGGCTGCCTTTGAAAAACTGTTTTTT. The encoded protein is CASSNSGAAFEKLFF.

The chain couples TRBV2 to TRBJ1-1, with unresolved D. Per germline, CDR1 SNHLY and CDR2 FYNNEI. The CDR3 sequence is 14 residues long. V was clipped by 6 bases and J by 0 bases, with 11 bases between them. The CDR3 coding sequence is TGTGCCAGCAGCCCCCTAGGAATGAACACTGAAGCTTTCTTT. It yields the protein CASSPLGMNTEAFF.

This clone is a singleton in its sample. This chain links TRBV6-6 with TRBJ2-1; TRBD2 matches 8 bases. CDR3 size: 13 residues. With 6 bases clipped from V and 9 bases from J, the junction kept 7 bases outside the gene matches. Germline V gene data show CDR1 as MNHNY and CDR2 as SVGAGI (reference sequence). The CDR3 loop reads CASRETSAGEQFF. CDR3 in DNA: TGTGCCAGCAGGGAGACTAGCGCTGGTGAGCAGTTCTTC.

The chain links TRBV5-1 to TRBJ1-1, with 7 bases fitting TRBD1. The CDR3 length is 15 residues. Germline trimming cut 0 bases from V and 4 bases from J; bases unmatched to any gene: 6. Germline CDR1 SGHRS, CDR2 YFSETQ. CDR3 region: CASSLADRDSTEAFF. The CDR3 nucleotides read TGCGCCAGCAGCTTGGCCGACAGGGATAGCACTGAAGCTTTCTTT.

The rearrangement joins TRBV5-6 to TRBJ2-7, with D possibly TRBD1 on 6 matching bases. Per germline, CDR1 SGHDT and CDR2 YYEEEE. With 1 base removed from V and 0 bases from J, the gap between germline ends came to 11 bases. CDR3 length: 15 amino acids. The CDR3 DNA sequence: TGTGCCAGCAGCTTGACAGGGTTGAGCTCCTACGAGCAGTACTTC. Amino acid sequence: CASSLTGLSSYEQYF. The variable domain in full, completed from reference TRBV5-6 and TRBJ2-7, reads DAGVTQSPTHLIKTRGQQVTLRCSPKSGHDTVSWYQQALGQGPQFIFQYYEEEERQRGNFPDRFSGHQFPNYSSELNVNALLLGDSALYLCASSLTGLSSYEQYFGPGTRLTVT.